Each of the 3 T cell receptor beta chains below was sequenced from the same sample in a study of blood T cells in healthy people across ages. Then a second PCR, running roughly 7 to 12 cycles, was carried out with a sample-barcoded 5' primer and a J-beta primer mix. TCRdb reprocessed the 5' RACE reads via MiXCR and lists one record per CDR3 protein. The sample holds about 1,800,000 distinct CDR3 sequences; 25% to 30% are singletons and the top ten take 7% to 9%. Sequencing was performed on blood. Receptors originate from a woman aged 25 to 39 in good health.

The CDR3 nucleotides read TGTGCCAGCAGTCCAGGGGGGAGCGAAACCTACGAGCAGTACTTC. Amino acids: CASSPGGSETYEQYF. The chain employs TRBV11-3 and TRBJ2-7; a weak D match, TRBD1 (7 bases). The CDR3 has 15 residues. The ends were cut back, 6 bases at V and 2 bases at J, with 17 bases in the middle. Germline V gene sequence: CDR1 SGHNT, CDR2 YENEEA.

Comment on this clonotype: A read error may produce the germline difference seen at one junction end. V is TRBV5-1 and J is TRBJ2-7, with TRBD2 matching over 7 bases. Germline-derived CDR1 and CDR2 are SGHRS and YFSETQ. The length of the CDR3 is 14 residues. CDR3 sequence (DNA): TGCGCCAACAGCTTCCGGGACGGGGGGTACGAGCAGTACTTC. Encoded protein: CANSFRDGGYEQYF. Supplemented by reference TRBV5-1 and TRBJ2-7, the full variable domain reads KAGVTQTPRYLIKTRGQQVTLSCSPISGHRSVSWYQQTPGQGLQFLFEYFSETQRNKGNFPGRFSGRQFSNSRSEMNVSTLELGDSALYLCANSFRDGGYEQYFGPGTRLTVT.

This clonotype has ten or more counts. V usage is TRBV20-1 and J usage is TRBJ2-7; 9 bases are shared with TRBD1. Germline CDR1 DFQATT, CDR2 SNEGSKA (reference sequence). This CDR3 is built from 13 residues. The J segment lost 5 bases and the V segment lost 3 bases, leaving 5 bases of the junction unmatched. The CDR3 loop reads CSARGQGAHEQYF. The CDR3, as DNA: TGCAGTGCTAGGGGACAGGGAGCCCACGAGCAGTACTTC.